The rows below give T cell receptor beta chains drawn from one sample of a study of vaccination effects on CD4 cells after COVID-19. These receptors' targets are unknown. The protocol was immunoSEQ multiplex PCR, while the TCRdb copy is restricted to in-frame clones and leaves out a portion. The sample has just over 30,000 clones; approximately 68% are singletons. This specimen consisted of CD4+ T cells from PBMCs cultured with HCoV-229E spike peptides, obtained before COVID-19 vaccination. These receptor sequences come from a human donor who received a COVID-19 vaccine. Each CDR3 is given with its conserved first and last residue. D genes are given only for firm matches. Clone size is shown for a subset of rows, as once, few, many or a class of expanded clone.

V gene	J gene	clone size	D gene	CDR3 DNA	CDR3 protein
TRBV7-9	TRBJ2-7	.	TRBD2	TGTGCCAGCAGCTTCGGGGACTACTATTACGAGCAGTACTTC	CASSFGDYYYEQYF
TRBV7-9	TRBJ2-1	.	TRBD2	TGTGCCAGCAGCCCCTATAGCGGGGGGGCTTCAAATGAGCAGTTCTTC	CASSPYSGGASNEQFF
TRBV20-1	TRBJ1-3	.	.	TGCAGTGCTAGTCCGGGGGTAGGGGGAAACACCATATATTTT	CSASPGVGGNTIYF
TRBV5-1	TRBJ2-3	.	TRBD2	TGCGCCAGCAGCTTTTGGACTAGCGGGGCAGATACGCAGTATTTT	CASSFWTSGADTQYF
TRBV6-5	TRBJ2-3	.	TRBD2	TGTGCCAGCAGTTCGACTAGCAGGAGCACAGATACGCAGTATTTT	CASSSTSRSTDTQYF
TRBV6-2/TRBV6-3	TRBJ2-7	.	.	TGTGCCAGCAGTTACCGTGGCAGGGGTTGGGACTACGAGCAGTACTTC	CASSYRGRGWDYEQYF
TRBV15	TRBJ2-1	once	.	TGTGCCACCAGCAGAGATCATGGGGCGGCTAATGAGCAGTTCTTC	CATSRDHGAANEQFF
TRBV11-2	TRBJ2-5	.	.	TGTGCCAGCAGCTTTGGTGTGGGGGGGACCCAGTACTTC	CASSFGVGGTQYF
TRBV7-9	TRBJ2-1	.	.	TGTGCCAGCAGCCAAGAAATCGAAGGGAAGTCCTACAATGAGCAGTTCTTC	CASSQEIEGKSYNEQFF
TRBV6-5	TRBJ2-7	.	.	TGTGCCAGCAGTAGGACAGTAGAGGAATCCTACGAGCAGTACTTC	CASSRTVEESYEQYF
TRBV9	TRBJ2-2	.	.	TGTGCCAGCAGCGTAGCTTTCAGGGTAGAAACCGGGGAGCTGTTTTTT	CASSVAFRVETGELFF
TRBV5-6	TRBJ1-2	.	.	TGTGCCAGCAGCTTCCCGAATCAGATCTATGGCTACACCTTC	CASSFPNQIYGYTF
TRBV7-2	TRBJ1-1	.	TRBD1	TGTGCCAGCAGCTATTACAGGGGGGGAACTGAAGCTTTCTTT	CASSYYRGGTEAFF
TRBV9	TRBJ1-2	.	.	TGTGCCAGCAGCGTTCTGGACCAGGGGTATGGCTACACCTTC	CASSVLDQGYGYTF
TRBV5-5	TRBJ1-1	many	.	TGTGCCAGCAGCTTACGGGCCCAGAACACTGAAGCTTTCTTT	CASSLRAQNTEAFF
TRBV4-2	TRBJ2-4	.	.	TGTGCCAGCAGCCAAGAAGTACAGGGTAGAGGGAACATTCAGTACTTC	CASSQEVQGRGNIQYF
TRBV7-2	TRBJ2-5	.	.	TGTGCCAGCAGCATACCTCAAGAGACCCAGTACTTC	CASSIPQETQYF
TRBV27	TRBJ1-1	.	.	TGTGCCAGCAGTTTCGACGGTCAAGCTGTATCGGGCACTGAAGCTTTCTTT	CASSFDGQAVSGTEAFF
TRBV27	TRBJ2-3	.	TRBD1	TGTGCCAGCAGTTTAGAGGACAGGTCAGATACGCAGTATTTT	CASSLEDRSDTQYF
TRBV6-2/TRBV6-3	TRBJ2-7	few	.	TGTGCCAGCAGTTACTCGTCAGGCCCCTACGAGCAGTACTTC	CASSYSSGPYEQYF
TRBV7-9	TRBJ1-2	few	.	TGTGCCAGCAGCTTATCGACCACGGCCGGTGGCTACACCTTC	CASSLSTTAGGYTF
TRBV6-5	TRBJ2-5	.	.	TGTGCCAGCTCCCCAATCCAAGAGACCCAGTACTTC	CASSPIQETQYF
TRBV27	TRBJ2-3	.	TRBD2	TGTGCCATCCCCAGCGGGAGCGGAGATACGCAGTATTTT	CAIPSGSGDTQYF
TRBV19	TRBJ1-1	.	TRBD1	TGTGCCACCCTACCCGACAGGGTCGACACTGAAGCTTTCTTT	CATLPDRVDTEAFF
TRBV28	TRBJ2-1	few	TRBD1	TGTGCCAGCAGTCTAGTGGGACAGGGGGGGAATGAGCAGTTCTTC	CASSLVGQGGNEQFF
TRBV5-1	TRBJ1-2	few	.	TGCGCCAGCAGCTTATCAGGGTTTGGCTACACCTTC	CASSLSGFGYTF
TRBV5-1	TRBJ2-7	.	.	TGCGCCAGCAGCTTGGGGTACGAGCAGTACTTC	CASSLGYEQYF
TRBV7-8	TRBJ2-4	.	TRBD1	TGTGCCAGCAGCTTAGTTAACAGGGGCCAGCTGAACGCAGCCAAAAACATTCAGTACTTC	CASSLVNRGQLNAAKNIQYF
TRBV19	TRBJ1-3	.	.	TGTGCCAGTACCTGGGGAGGAATCGGAAACACCATATATTTT	CASTWGGIGNTIYF
TRBV7-2	TRBJ1-6	few	.	TGTGCCAGCAGCTTAGCGGCAGGCAATAATTCACCCCTCCACTTT	CASSLAAGNNSPLHF
TRBV28	TRBJ1-2	.	TRBD1	TGTGCCAGCAGAGCGACAGGGGGCCTCTTTTATGGCTACACCTTC	CASRATGGLFYGYTF
TRBV5-1	TRBJ2-2	.	.	TGCGCCAGCAGGGACCCCGGGACAAGGTTCGATGGTCTGTTTTTT	CASRDPGTRFDGLFF
TRBV28	TRBJ1-2	.	.	TGTGCCAGCAGTTTTCGGGGGCCAGTGAAATTC	CASSFRGPVKF
TRBV3-1/TRBV3-2	TRBJ1-2	.	TRBD1	TGTGCCAGCAGTTCTGGACAGGTTGTAGGCTACACCTTC	CASSSGQVVGYTF
TRBV6-5	TRBJ1-5	.	.	TGTGCCAGCAGTTTAACAGGTTCAGGGCCCCAGCATTTT	CASSLTGSGPQHF
TRBV27	TRBJ2-7	.	TRBD1	TGTGCCAGCAGTCCGGGGACAGTGGAAGTATACGAGCAGTACTTC	CASSPGTVEVYEQYF
TRBV27	TRBJ2-3	once	TRBD2	TGTGCCAGCAGTAGGATTCCTAGCGGGGGGCTGGATACGCAGTATTTT	CASSRIPSGGLDTQYF
TRBV4-2	TRBJ2-1	.	TRBD2	TGTGCCAGCAGCCCGACTAGCGGGAGGGGGTATGAGCAGTTCTTC	CASSPTSGRGYEQFF
TRBV5-1	TRBJ2-7	.	TRBD1	TGCGCCAGCAGCTCGGGGACAGGGAGCTACGAGCAGTACTTC	CASSSGTGSYEQYF